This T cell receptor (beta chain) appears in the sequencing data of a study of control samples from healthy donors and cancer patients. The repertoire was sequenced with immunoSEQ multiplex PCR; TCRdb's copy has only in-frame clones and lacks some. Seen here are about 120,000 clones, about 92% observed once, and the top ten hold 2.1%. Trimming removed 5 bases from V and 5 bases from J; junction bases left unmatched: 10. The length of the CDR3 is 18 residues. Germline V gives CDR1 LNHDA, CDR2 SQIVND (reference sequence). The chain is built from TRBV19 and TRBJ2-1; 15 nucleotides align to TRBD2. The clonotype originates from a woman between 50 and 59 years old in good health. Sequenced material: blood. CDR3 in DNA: TGTGCCAGTAGTGCGGGACTAGCGGGGGGTCGAGCCCACAATGAGCAGTTCTTC. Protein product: CASSAGLAGGRAHNEQFF.